These 26 T cell receptor beta chains were all obtained from the same sample, sequenced in a study of T cells after yellow fever vaccination. In TCRdb, the 5' RACE reads were re-called with MiXCR into one record per CDR3 protein. Here the sample spans 200,000 to 300,000 distinct CDR3 sequences, 6% to 8% being singletons. Sequencing used CD4+ T cells sorted from PBMCs, obtained on the day of the yellow fever booster vaccination. These receptors all stem from a man aged 25 to 45 who received the YFV17D yellow fever vaccine.

This chain connects TRBV21-1 to TRBJ2-7; the D call in the table, TRBD1, was not verified against the DNA. TRBV21-1 is a pseudogene locus. This CDR3 is 14 amino acids long. The CDR3: CASSDGGGVDEQYF. The CDR3 DNA reads TGTGCCAGCAGCGACGGGGGGGGTGTTGACGAGCAGTACTTC.

This clonotype came up many times. The rearrangement joins TRBV20-1 to TRBJ2-1; the match to TRBD2 covers 7 bases. Germline V gene lookup returns CDR1 DFQATT and CDR2 SNEGSKA (reference sequence). V shed 7 bases, J shed 5 bases, and the junction held 11 bases outside the gene matches. This CDR3 is 14 amino acids long. The CDR3 region has the DNA TGCAGTGTTAGGCGGGAGCTGGGAAACAATGAGCAGTTCTTC. Residues: CSVRRELGNNEQFF.

This chain links TRBV4-3 with TRBJ2-7, with D maybe TRBD1 (6 bases). Looked up from germline, CDR1 is LGHNA and CDR2 is YSLEER. CDR3 size: 19 residues. The ends were cut back, 1 base at V and 9 bases at J, with 31 bases in the middle. The CDR3 loop is CASSQAPYKSAPAGAGQYF. As DNA, the CDR3 is TGCGCCAGCAGCCAAGCGCCATACAAATCGGCACCCGCAGGGGCCGGGCAGTACTTC.

Only a few counts were recorded for this clonotype. J is TRBJ2-7 and V is TRBV23-1, with D perhaps matching TRBD1 (5 bases). TRBV23-1 is an ORF, and what it does is uncertain. V gave up 6 bases and J gave up 3 bases, with 15 bases separating them. The CDR3 contains 14 residues. CDR3 DNA: TGCGCCAGCAGCGAGCTGGACACCTACTACGAGCAGTACTTC. Protein product: CASSELDTYYEQYF.

In its sample, this clonotype was seen many times. The chain employs TRBV10-1 and TRBJ1-1; tentatively, D is TRBD1 (6 bases). Deletions cut 6 bases from V and 4 bases from J, with 15 bases between. Germline V gene sequence: CDR1 WNHNN, CDR2 SYGVQD (reference sequence). The CDR3 contains 14 residues. The CDR3 coding sequence is TGCGCCAGCAGCGGAGGAGGGGGTACCACTGAAGCTTTCTTT. This sequence encodes CASSGGGGTTEAFF.

The chain joins TRBV15 to TRBJ2-1; D possibly corresponds to TRBD2 (6 bases). Germline assignment: CDR1 LNHNV and CDR2 YYDKDF (reference sequence). The CDR3 sequence is 15 residues long. The V gene lost 3 bases and the J gene lost 8 bases, with 17 bases spanning the gap. The CDR3 sequence: CATSSPTGLGYEQFF. The CDR3 DNA sequence: TGTGCCACCAGCAGCCCGACGGGACTGGGCTATGAGCAGTTCTTC. Supplemented by reference TRBV15 and TRBJ2-1, the full variable domain reads DAMVIQNPRYQVTQFGKPVTLSCSQTLNHNVMYWYQQKSSQAPKLLFHYYDKDFNNEADTPDNFQSRRPNTSFCFLDIRSPGLGDTAMYLCATSSPTGLGYEQFFGPGTRLTVL.

This clonotype has a handful of counts. The chain recombines TRBV5-1 with TRBJ2-3, with 12 bases fitting TRBD2. CDR1 and CDR2 (germline): SGHRS, YFSETQ. The CDR3 spans 16 residues. The trim removed 0 bases at V and 6 bases at J, leaving 5 bases unmatched. CDR3 protein: CASSLDLAGGSDTQYF. The CDR3 DNA follows: TGCGCCAGCAGCTTGGACCTAGCGGGAGGGTCGGATACGCAGTATTTT. The full variable domain, completed using reference TRBV5-1 and TRBJ2-3, is KAGVTQTPRYLIKTRGQQVTLSCSPISGHRSVSWYQQTPGQGLQFLFEYFSETQRNKGNFPGRFSGRQFSNSRSEMNVSTLELGDSALYLCASSLDLAGGSDTQYFGPGTRLTVL.

The chain links TRBV11-3 to TRBJ2-2, with 11 bases that match TRBD1. Per germline, CDR1 SGHNT and CDR2 YENEEA. The CDR3 runs to 15 residues. After removal of 5 bases from V and 3 bases from J, the junction contained 2 bases not matched to a gene. DNA for the CDR3: TGTGCCAGCAGCCCGGGACAGGGGGACACCGGGGAGCTGTTTTTT. It translates to CASSPGQGDTGELFF.

The rearrangement uses TRBV7-2 and TRBJ2-1; 8 bases map to TRBD2. The CDR3 runs 16 residues. Germline V lookup: CDR1 SGHTA, CDR2 FQGNSA. V lost 5 bases and J lost 5; bases outside the gene matches: 11. As DNA, the CDR3 is TGTGCCAGCAGCCCGGGGGGGCATGGAGTAAACAATGAGCAGTTCTTC. Amino acid sequence: CASSPGGHGVNNEQFF.

The chain employs TRBV5-4 and TRBJ1-4; D unclear. CDR3 length: 13 residues. The ends were cut back, 4 bases at V and 8 bases at J, with 12 bases in the middle. CDR1 SGHNT and CDR2 YYREEE come from the germline V gene (reference sequence). This CDR3 is CASSTGRVEKLFF. The CDR3 nucleotides read TGTGCCAGCAGCACTGGACGGGTCGAAAAACTGTTTTTT.

For this clonotype: A read error may explain this, as a much larger clone is one base away. V gene TRBV6-4 combines with J gene TRBJ2-2; no clear D gene. The CDR3 loop spans 13 amino acids. The germline V and J ends were trimmed by 5 bases and 7 bases, with 11 bases remaining between them. Germline lookup yields CDR1 MRHNA and CDR2 SNTAGT. Here the CDR3 reads CASSKGLGGELFF. As DNA, the CDR3 is TGTGCCAGCAGTAAGGGTCTAGGCGGGGAGCTGTTTTTT.

The genes are TRBV7-2 and TRBJ2-6, with unresolved D. The CDR3 consists of 15 residues. Germline lookup yields CDR1 SGHTA and CDR2 FQGNSA. V was shortened by 1 base and J by 3 bases, with 7 bases between the two germline ends. CDR3 coding DNA: TGTGCCAGCAGCTTAGTCCCGGGTGGGGCCAACGTCCTGACTTTC. Protein product: CASSLVPGGANVLTF.

This clonotype was recorded at least ten times. The chain employs TRBV5-1 and TRBJ2-2; D gene uncertain. Per the germline V gene, CDR1 is SGHRS and CDR2 is YFSETQ. V dropped 5 bases and J dropped 2 bases, with 7 bases sitting between them. There are 13 residues in the CDR3. Here the CDR3 reads CASSSYNTGELFF. DNA of the CDR3: TGCGCCAGCAGTTCTTATAACACCGGGGAGCTGTTTTTT. Looking up the rest from reference TRBV5-1 and TRBJ2-2 gives the full variable domain: KAGVTQTPRYLIKTRGQQVTLSCSPISGHRSVSWYQQTPGQGLQFLFEYFSETQRNKGNFPGRFSGRQFSNSRSEMNVSTLELGDSALYLCASSSYNTGELFFGEGSRLTVL.

The rearrangement joins TRBV12-3 or TRBV12-4 to TRBJ2-1, with D perhaps matching TRBD1 (6 bases). Trimming removed 3 bases at V and 0 bases at J, with 18 bases between. This CDR3 region has 18 residues. CDR3 sequence (DNA): TGTGCCAGCAGTTTTGGGGACATAGGTGGTGGCTCCTACAATGAGCAGTTCTTC. It encodes CASSFGDIGGGSYNEQFF.

This clonotype occurred a few times. The rearrangement uses TRBV10-3 and TRBJ1-1; 10 bases map to TRBD1. V gave up 6 bases and J gave up 4 bases; unmatched junction bases: 8. Germline assignment: CDR1 ENHRY and CDR2 SYGVKD. The CDR3 covers 15 residues. This CDR3 reads CAIRAGQGTSTEAFF. As DNA, the CDR3 is TGTGCCATCAGAGCGGGACAGGGGACTTCCACTGAAGCTTTCTTT.

The CDR3 coding sequence is TGCGCCAGCAGCTTGGGGGGGACCGCTAGCACAGATACGCAGTATTTT. Protein product: CASSLGGTASTDTQYF. This chain joins TRBV5-1 and TRBJ2-3, with D perhaps given as TRBD1 or TRBD2 (5 bases each). The CDR3 has 16 residues. CDR1 SGHRS and CDR2 YFSETQ come from the germline V gene. V was shortened by 0 bases and J by 0 bases, with 11 bases between the two germline ends.

This clonotype was recorded many times. The chain couples TRBV4-2 to TRBJ2-3; weak D call: TRBD2 (5 bases). The CDR3 extends over 15 amino acids. In germline, CDR1 is LGHNA, CDR2 YNFKEQ. Trimming took off 0 bases at V and 1 base at J, with 8 bases between the two ends. The CDR3 loop reads CASSQDSARTDTQYF. For the CDR3, the DNA is TGTGCCAGCAGCCAAGATAGCGCCCGCACAGATACGCAGTATTTT.

This clonotype has at least ten counts. The chain couples TRBV5-5 to TRBJ1-1; D gene ambiguous. V was cut by 3 bases and J by 11 bases, with 20 bases left in between. Germline V CDR1 and CDR2: SGHKS, YYEKEE (reference sequence). There are 14 residues in the CDR3. The CDR3 DNA follows: TGTGCCAGCAGCTCCCGTGGGCAGCTTGGGGTGGCTTTCTTT. This encodes CASSSRGQLGVAFF.

This clonotype has at least ten counts. The chain recombines TRBV4-3 with TRBJ2-7; no clear D gene. In germline, CDR1 is LGHNA, CDR2 YSLEER. The CDR3 is 14 amino acids. V dropped 1 base and J dropped 3 bases, with 10 bases sitting between them. The CDR3 DNA is TGCGCCAGCAGCCAAGGCCTCAACTTCTACGAGCAGTACTTC. Translating it yields CASSQGLNFYEQYF.

This clonotype was seen only a few times. The chain is built from TRBV5-6 and TRBJ2-1; 7 bases agree with TRBD1. Germline CDR1 and CDR2: SGHDT and YYEEEE. V lost 3 bases to trimming and J lost 10 bases; unmatched junction nucleotides: 10. This CDR3 has 14 residues. CDR3 bases: TGTGCCAGCAGCTACGGACAGGCCCAATTAGAGCAGTTCTTC. Translated, it gives CASSYGQAQLEQFF.

The V gene is TRBV7-9, the J gene TRBJ2-5; D is possibly TRBD1 (7 bases). The germline V and J ends were trimmed by 1 base and 3 bases, with 15 bases remaining between them. Germline V gene lookup returns CDR1 SEHNR and CDR2 FQNEAQ (reference sequence). This CDR3 spans 16 amino acids. The CDR3 region is CASSLDLGGTEETQYF. In DNA, the CDR3 is TGTGCCAGCAGCTTAGACCTAGGCGGGACAGAAGAGACCCAGTACTTC.

The CDR3 nucleotides are TGTGCCAGCTCACCGCGGAGTTCAAGCGCCGGGGAGCTGTTTTTT. It codes for CASSPRSSSAGELFF. This sequence joins TRBV18 and TRBJ2-2; D remains unclear. The V and J ends lost 3 bases and 6 bases respectively, with 14 bases between them. This CDR3 contains 15 residues. Germline CDR1 reads KGHSH; CDR2 reads LQKENI. Using reference TRBV18 and TRBJ2-2 for the parts outside the CDR3, the full variable domain is NAGVMQNPRHLVRRRGQEARLRCSPMKGHSHVYWYRQLPEEGLKFMVYLQKENIIDESGMPKERFSAEFPKEGPSILRIQQVVRGDSAAYFCASSPRSSSAGELFFGEGSRLTVL.

In this sample, this clonotype turned up once. The chain links TRBV9 to TRBJ2-7, with 8 bases that match TRBD2. V lost 0 bases and J lost 2; bases outside the gene matches: 7. CDR3 size: 16 residues. CDR1 SGDLS and CDR2 YYNGEE come from the germline V gene. The CDR3 is CASSVGDGRGTYEQYF. CDR3 nucleotides: TGTGCCAGCAGCGTAGGTGACGGGAGGGGTACCTACGAGCAGTACTTC. The full variable domain, its missing parts supplied by reference TRBV9 and TRBJ2-7, is DSGVTQTPKHLITATGQRVTLRCSPRSGDLSVYWYQQSLDQGLQFLIQYYNGEERAKGNILERFSAQQFPDLHSELNLSSLELGDSALYFCASSVGDGRGTYEQYFGPGTRLTVT.

This clonotype has at least ten counts. V gene TRBV5-4 combines with J gene TRBJ2-5; tentative D call: TRBD2 (6 bases). This CDR3 contains 13 residues. Germline V CDR1 and CDR2: SGHNT, YYREEE (reference sequence). Trimming stripped 6 bases from V and 2 bases from J, with 11 bases between. CDR3 in amino acids: CASKRVPQETQYF. For the CDR3, the DNA is TGTGCCAGCAAGCGGGTACCTCAAGAGACCCAGTACTTC.

The genes are TRBV24-1 and TRBJ2-5, with D uncertain. V dropped 5 bases and J dropped 1 base, with 7 bases sitting between them. Per the germline V gene, CDR1 is KGHDR and CDR2 is SFDVKD. The length of the CDR3 is 13 residues. CDR3 residues: CATSVPGQETQYF. The CDR3 region has the DNA TGTGCCACCAGTGTTCCAGGCCAAGAGACCCAGTACTTC.

This clonotype was detected a few times. The chain carries TRBV3-1 and TRBJ1-1; D is unresolved. This CDR3 has 12 residues. Trimming left V 3 bases short and J 11 bases short, with 13 bases between. The germline gives CDR1 LGHDT, CDR2 YNNKEL (reference sequence). The CDR3 reads CASSQFRSGAFF. CDR3 coding DNA: TGTGCCAGCAGCCAGTTCCGAAGCGGGGCTTTCTTT.